The text below deals with one TCR beta chain. Here immunoSEQ multiplex PCR was the method, and the copy in TCRdb shows in-frame clones only, minus some. This table has some 46,000 clones, 92% appearing once. This specimen comes from a study of T cell changes during pregnancy in multiple sclerosis. Trimming cost V 6 bases and J 1 base; bases outside gene matches: 5. CDR1 and CDR2 (germline): MDHEN, SYDVKM. The CDR3 has 14 amino acids. This clonotype was obtained from a female donor with multiple sclerosis, enrolled in a pregnancy study. V and J are TRBV28 and TRBJ1-1, with 7 nucleotides matching TRBD1. The specimen comprised peripheral blood, sampled in the third trimester of pregnancy. The CDR3 loop reads CASSWGQPNTEAFF. The DNA for the CDR3 is TGTGCCAGCAGCTGGGGACAGCCGAACACTGAAGCTTTCTTT.